This TCR beta chain was recovered during a study of cytomegalovirus exposure and HLA in healthy donors. Whole-study context: An earlier analysis identified 120 million or so unique TCR beta sequences in 150 million to 200 million T cells.

In the PCR, 60 Vbeta and 13 Jbeta primers were used. Generated by immunoSEQ multiplex PCR, the TCRdb table keeps only in-frame clones and is missing some. The table has more than 90,000 clones, 74% seen once. CDR1 is SNHLY and CDR2 is FYNNEI in the germline V gene. V dropped 7 bases and J dropped 6 bases, with 18 bases sitting between them. This CDR3 has 15 residues. This clone was detected only a few times. The TCR comes from a man aged 30 to 45 in good health and CMV-seropositive. Material: PBMCs. This chain connects TRBV2 to TRBJ1-4; a weak D match, TRBD1 (5 bases). The DNA for the CDR3 is TGTGCCAGCAAAGAAAGGGGAGGGGTTGATGAAAAACTGTTTTTT. Translating gives CASKERGGVDEKLFF. Filled out from reference TRBV2 and TRBJ1-4, the complete variable domain reads EPEVTQTPSHQVTQMGQEVILRCVPISNHLYFYWYRQILGQKVEFLVSFYNNEISEKSEIFDDQFSVERPDGSNFTLKIRSTKLEDSAMYFCASKERGGVDEKLFFGSGTQLSVL.